This TCR beta chain was identified in a study of blood T cell repertoires in COVID-19. At the level of the study: Sources were T cells, B-cell-depleted T cells, or PBMCs; the material itself was cDNA or gDNA.

In the original workflow: Estimates of nucleated cell counts were drawn from the amplification of reference gene primers. Produced via immunoSEQ multiplex PCR; TCRdb's table is partial and in-frame only. The V and J calls and clone size were taken over from that table, and D and trimming were inferred from the DNA. The profile covers more than 90,000 clones, with over 75% appearing a single time and roughly 2.6% taken by the ten largest. The CDR3 is made up of 15 amino acids. V was clipped by 4 bases and J by 7 bases, with 14 bases between them. Germline CDR1 is SNHLY and CDR2 is FYNNEI. The chain is built from TRBV2 and TRBJ1-6; a possible D gene is TRBD1 (5 bases). The receptor comes from a man in his fifties or sixties with acute or convalescent COVID-19. Sequenced sample: peripheral blood. CDR3 region: CASSVGPGWNSPLHF. CDR3 nucleotide sequence: TGTGCCAGCAGTGTGGGTCCAGGGTGGAATTCACCCCTCCACTTT.